The 24 T cell receptor beta chains in this list originate from one sample, sequenced in a study of blood T cell repertoires in COVID-19 (dated by TCRdb to the early 2020s). Library creation used the immunoSEQ multiplex PCR assay. This immuneACCESS table, as held by TCRdb, lists in-frame sequences with V and J called but not all clones. Of the missing ones, under half trace to an unresolved V gene in checked studies; the others have no known cause. The sample records about 240,000 clones, approximately 90% of which are singletons. More than 6% of the sample is in the top ten clones. Sample: peripheral blood. The source is a man aged 55-75 years who had recovered from COVID-19.

The CDR3 loop is CASSQLQGGEQYV. CDR3 bases: TGTGCCAGCAGCCAACTACAGGGTGGAGAGCAGTACGTC. The chain joins TRBV14 to TRBJ2-7; D perhaps matches TRBD1 (6 bases). Per germline, CDR1 SGHDN and CDR2 FVKESK. V was cut by 2 bases and J by 7 bases, with 12 bases left in between. The CDR3 is 13 amino acids.

This chain links TRBV5-4 with TRBJ1-1; TRBD1 matches at 8 bases. This CDR3 has 15 residues. Germline V gene data show CDR1 as SGHNT and CDR2 as YYREEE (reference sequence). Germline trimming cut 4 bases from V and 5 bases from J; bases unmatched to any gene: 10. CDR3 nucleotides: TGTGCCAGCAGCAGGGAGGGCAGGGGGCGGACTGAAGCTTTCTTT. Its translation is CASSREGRGRTEAFF. The entire variable domain, with the rest obtained from reference TRBV5-4 and TRBJ1-1, is as follows: ETGVTQSPTHLIKTRGQQVTLRCSSQSGHNTVSWYQQALGQGPQFIFQYYREEENGRGNFPPRFSGLQFPNYSSELNVNALELDDSALYLCASSREGRGRTEAFFGQGTRLTVV.

V usage is TRBV6-2 or TRBV6-3 and J usage is TRBJ2-5; a possible D gene is TRBD1 (6 bases). This CDR3 is 15 amino acids long. The germline CDR1 and CDR2 sequences are MNHEY and SVGEGT. Deletions cut 5 bases from V and 0 bases from J, with 13 bases between. The CDR3 reads CASSPGQSYQETQYF. The CDR3 DNA reads TGTGCCAGCAGTCCAGGACAGTCGTACCAAGAGACCCAGTACTTC.

This clone was detected a few times. Other nucleotide sequences in the sample specify the same CDR3. J is TRBJ1-1 and V is TRBV6-5; D possibly corresponds to TRBD1 (6 bases). Germline V CDR1 and CDR2: MNHEY, SVGAGI. The ends were cut back, 5 bases at V and 5 bases at J, with 12 bases in the middle. The CDR3 totals 13 residues. The CDR3 here is CASSRGSGTEAFF. CDR3 in DNA: TGTGCCAGCAGTAGGGGGTCAGGGACTGAAGCTTTCTTT.

The CDR3 DNA reads TGTGCCAGCAGTGGCCGACTAGTTTTTTTGAGAACTATCGCCACAGATACGCAGTATTTT. Protein sequence: CASSGRLVFLRTIATDTQYF. V and J are TRBV27 and TRBJ2-3, with D maybe TRBD2 (6 bases). With 5 bases removed from V and 2 bases from J, the gap between germline ends came to 29 bases. The germline V gene has CDR1 MNHEY and CDR2 SMNVEV (reference sequence). The CDR3 is made up of 20 amino acids.

The J gene is TRBJ1-2, the V gene TRBV5-5; 7 bases agree with TRBD1. The CDR3 spans 15 residues. Per the germline V gene, CDR1 is SGHKS and CDR2 is YYEKEE (reference sequence). Unmatched junction bases numbered 13, after V lost 4 bases and J lost 7 bases. CDR3 protein: CASSGDRVSMAGYTF. The CDR3 region has the DNA TGTGCCAGCAGCGGCGACAGGGTTTCGATGGCTGGCTACACCTTC.

This clone was observed once. The rearrangement links TRBV5-8 to TRBJ2-3; D is possibly TRBD1 (5 bases). Germline-derived CDR1 and CDR2 are SGHTS and YDEGEE. The CDR3 is 16 amino acids. V was pared by 4 bases and J by 0 bases, with 15 bases between. The CDR3 here is CASSARAGLSTDTQYF. CDR3 coding DNA: TGTGCCAGCAGCGCCCGTGCAGGGCTTAGCACAGATACGCAGTATTTT.

The chain has TRBV4-2 and TRBJ2-3, with D tentatively TRBD2 (6 bases). Trimming removed 0 bases at V and 13 bases at J, with 23 bases between. Germline CDR1 is LGHNA and CDR2 is YNFKEQ. The CDR3 covers 16 residues. Written as DNA, the CDR3 is TGTGCCAGCAGCCAAGAGGACCACAGGACTGGATCGGGGGAGTATTTT. Translation gives CASSQEDHRTGSGEYF.

In DNA, the CDR3 is TGCGCCAGCAGCTTGGAGGCAGGGTCCTATGGCTACACCTTC. This encodes CASSLEAGSYGYTF. The V call is TRBV5-1, the J call TRBJ1-2, with D possibly TRBD1 on 5 matching bases. Germline CDR1 reads SGHRS; CDR2 reads YFSETQ. The germline V and J ends were trimmed by 0 bases and 4 bases, with 10 bases remaining between them. The CDR3 runs 14 residues. Full variable domain (remainder filled in from reference TRBV5-1 and TRBJ1-2): KAGVTQTPRYLIKTRGQQVTLSCSPISGHRSVSWYQQTPGQGLQFLFEYFSETQRNKGNFPGRFSGRQFSNSRSEMNVSTLELGDSALYLCASSLEAGSYGYTFGSGTRLTVV.

V is TRBV3-1 (or the pseudogene TRBV3-2) and J is TRBJ1-2, with D tentatively TRBD1 (5 bases). The CDR3 is 15 amino acids. The V end lost 5 bases, the J end lost 3 bases, and 16 bases lay between the germline ends. Germline CDR1 reads LGHDT; CDR2 reads YNNKEL (reference sequence). CDR3 sequence: CASSVYGGADYGYTF. CDR3 coding DNA: TGTGCCAGCAGCGTTTACGGAGGGGCCGACTATGGCTACACCTTC.

The chain couples TRBV19 to TRBJ2-1, with 8 bases that match TRBD2. V lost 8 bases and J lost 5; bases outside the gene matches: 14. CDR3 length: 16 amino acids. Germline-derived CDR1 and CDR2 are LNHDA and SQIVND (reference sequence). CDR3 bases: TGTGCCAGTGGAAGAACCCGGGGGGGCCGGGACAATGAGCAGTTCTTC. It yields the protein CASGRTRGGRDNEQFF.

The chain uses TRBV12-3 or TRBV12-4 and TRBJ1-1; maybe TRBD1 (6 bases). V dropped 6 bases and J dropped 7 bases, with 15 bases sitting between them. This CDR3 has 13 amino acids. The CDR3 DNA reads TGTGCCAGCAGATTGGGGGGGCAGGGTGAAGCTTTCTTT. Protein sequence: CASRLGGQGEAFF.

The CDR3 DNA follows: TGTGCCAGCAGTGATGGAGGGTCTGGAAACACCATATATTTT. It encodes CASSDGGSGNTIYF. The chain employs TRBV6-1 and TRBJ1-3; D remains unclear. The CDR3 is 14 amino acids. V dropped 3 bases and J dropped 1 base, with 7 bases sitting between them. Germline CDR1 is MNHNS and CDR2 is SASEGT.

The chain couples TRBV5-6 to TRBJ2-1, with 16 nucleotides matching TRBD2. The CDR3 totals 19 residues. Germline V gene sequence: CDR1 SGHDT, CDR2 YYEEEE. Trimming cost V 4 bases and J 0 bases; bases outside gene matches: 7. The CDR3 sequence is CASSGTSGGAEFSYNEQFF. The CDR3 DNA is TGTGCCAGCAGCGGGACTAGCGGGGGGGCCGAATTCTCCTACAATGAGCAGTTCTTC.

The chain uses TRBV7-2 and TRBJ1-6; D gene ambiguous. The germline V gene has CDR1 SGHTA and CDR2 FQGNSA. Trimming left V 6 bases short and J 9 bases short, with 12 bases between. The CDR3 contains 13 residues. CDR3 in amino acids: CASRPSPGSPLHF. The CDR3 DNA reads as TGTGCCAGCAGACCTTCACCCGGTTCACCCCTCCACTTT.

The chain recombines TRBV5-1 with TRBJ2-3, with D possibly matching TRBD1 (5 bases). The length of the CDR3 is 17 residues. Germline CDR1 reads SGHRS; CDR2 reads YFSETQ. V gave up 1 base and J gave up 0 bases, with 15 bases separating them. Here the CDR3 DNA reads TGCGCCAGCAGCTTGTCCCCAGACAGAATTAGCACAGATACGCAGTATTTT. Protein sequence: CASSLSPDRISTDTQYF.

The CDR3 DNA reads TGTGCCAGCGGACTTGAGCTCTCGAACACTGAAGCTTTCTTT. Its protein product is CASGLELSNTEAFF. The V and J genes are TRBV28 and TRBJ1-1; unclear D gene. This CDR3 is built from 14 residues. V was cut by 8 bases and J by 1 base, with 14 bases left in between. CDR1 is MDHEN, CDR2 SYDVKM, per germline.

The J gene is TRBJ1-2, the V gene TRBV5-4; 10 nucleotides match TRBD1. The germline CDR1 and CDR2 sequences are SGHNT and YYREEE (reference sequence). The CDR3 length is 14 residues. After removal of 4 bases from V and 2 bases from J, the junction contained 2 bases not matched to a gene. CDR3 residues: CASSRTGGNYGYTF. The CDR3 DNA sequence: TGTGCCAGCAGCCGGACAGGGGGAAACTATGGCTACACCTTC.

The chain carries TRBV3-1 (or the pseudogene TRBV3-2) and TRBJ2-1; D might be TRBD2 (8 bases). CDR3 length: 19 amino acids. Trimming stripped 4 bases from V and 0 bases from J, with 22 bases between. CDR1 and CDR2 (germline): LGHDT, YNNKEL (reference sequence). CDR3 loop: CASSPPRGFSGDSYNEQFF. The CDR3 region has the DNA TGTGCCAGCAGCCCTCCCAGGGGGTTTAGCGGGGACTCCTACAATGAGCAGTTCTTC.

This clone was picked up a small number of times. The chain has TRBV5-4 and TRBJ2-7, with D maybe TRBD1 (6 bases). V was trimmed by 0 bases and J by 9 bases, leaving 19 bases between them. The CDR3 has 15 amino acids. CDR1 is SGHNT and CDR2 is YYREEE in the germline V gene (reference sequence). The CDR3 DNA sequence: TGTGCCAGCAGCTTGGAGCCCAGGGGATTTTTTACGCAGTACTTC. Translated, it gives CASSLEPRGFFTQYF.

The V call is TRBV6-5, the J call TRBJ2-7, with 7 bases matching TRBD1. The germline gives CDR1 MNHEY, CDR2 SVGAGI. This CDR3 spans 15 amino acids. The ends lost 10 bases at V and 2 bases at J; junction bases unmatched: 14. The CDR3 DNA reads as TGTGCCACCGTGGGGGTTGGAGACAGGGCCTACGAGCAGTACTTC. Amino acids: CATVGVGDRAYEQYF.

This chain links TRBV2 with TRBJ1-2, with D unresolved. With 4 bases removed from V and 7 bases from J, the gap between germline ends came to 16 bases. This CDR3 contains 14 residues. CDR1 and CDR2 (germline): SNHLY, FYNNEI. DNA for the CDR3: TGTGCCAGCAGTGTTTACATAGAGGGCGTTGGCTACACCTTC. This codes for CASSVYIEGVGYTF.

The count of this clone is one. The chain uses TRBV7-7 and TRBJ2-1; TRBD2 matches 9 bases. The trim removed 5 bases at V and 9 bases at J, leaving 8 bases unmatched. This CDR3 is built from 14 residues. The V gene's germline CDR1 is SSHAT and CDR2 FNYEAQ (reference sequence). Here the CDR3 reads CASSPPAGGGEQFF. The CDR3 nucleotides read TGTGCCAGCAGCCCACCCGCGGGGGGGGGTGAGCAGTTCTTC. Drawing the rest from reference TRBV7-7 and TRBJ2-1, the complete variable domain is GAGVSQSPRYKVTKRGQDVTLRCDPISSHATLYWYQQALGQGPEFLTYFNYEAQPDKSGLPSDRFSAERPEGSISTLTIQRTEQRDSAMYRCASSPPAGGGEQFFGPGTRLTVL.

J is TRBJ2-3 and V is TRBV30; D is possibly TRBD1 (6 bases). CDR3 size: 15 residues. Trimming removed 2 bases from V and 2 bases from J, with 14 bases in between. CDR1 is GTSNPN, CDR2 SVGIG, per germline (reference sequence). CDR3 residues: CAWSLGTPYTDTQYF. For the CDR3, the DNA is TGTGCCTGGAGTCTTGGGACACCATACACAGATACGCAGTATTTT.